Presented here are 15 T cell receptor beta chains from one specimen sequenced in a study of blood T cells in healthy people across ages. It was with a sample-barcoded 5' primer and a J-beta primer mix that a second PCR of roughly 7 to 12 cycles was run. One entry per CDR3 protein results from TCRdb running MiXCR on the 5' RACE reads. The table records some 800,000 distinct CDR3 sequences, around 42% of them present only once. Sequences were obtained from blood. The receptors were gathered from a man aged 55-75 years in good health.

This chain connects TRBV4-1 to TRBJ2-1; D gene ambiguous. V gave up 0 bases and J gave up 5 bases, with 8 bases separating them. Germline CDR1 and CDR2: MGHRA and YSYEKL. The CDR3 runs to 14 residues. The CDR3 DNA reads TGCGCCAGCAGCCAAGAAGGGAAAAACAATGAGCAGTTCTTC. Encoded protein: CASSQEGKNNEQFF.

The V gene is TRBV5-6, the J gene TRBJ2-3; no definite D call. Germline V gene data show CDR1 as SGHDT and CDR2 as YYEEEE. This CDR3 spans 14 amino acids. V was trimmed by 1 base and J by 3 bases, leaving 9 bases between them. The CDR3 reads CASSLYTSTDTQYF. Here the CDR3 DNA reads TGTGCCAGCAGCTTGTACACCTCGACAGATACGCAGTATTTT.

V is TRBV20-1 and J is TRBJ1-3; D call uncertain. Looked up from germline, CDR1 is DFQATT and CDR2 is SNEGSKA (reference sequence). Trimming left V 5 bases short and J 3 bases short, with 14 bases between. The CDR3 runs to 14 residues. The CDR3 sequence: CSAPQTNLGNTIYF. The CDR3 DNA sequence: TGCAGTGCTCCACAGACGAACCTTGGAAACACCATATATTTT.

Note on this clonotype: A much more abundant neighbour one base away suggests this may be a read error. The chain carries TRBV6-2 or TRBV6-3 and TRBJ2-3; the D call may be TRBD1 or TRBD2 (5 bases each). This CDR3 region has 12 residues. Germline CDR1 reads MNHEY; CDR2 reads SVGEGT. The ends were cut back, 7 bases at V and 2 bases at J, with 7 bases in the middle. CDR3 loop: CASTGATDTQYF. As DNA, the CDR3 is TGTGCCAGCACCGGGGCCACAGATACGCAGTATTTT.

In the case of this clonotype: A read error may explain this, as a much larger clone is one base away. The rearrangement uses TRBV7-9 and TRBJ2-7, with 7 bases identical to TRBD2. The length of the CDR3 is 14 residues. V dropped 4 bases and J dropped 1; count of bases not matched to a gene: 4. Germline loops: CDR1 SEHNR, CDR2 FQNEAQ (reference sequence). The CDR3 nucleotides read TGTGCCAGCAGCTCCCACGGGGGGTCCTACGAGCAGTACTTC. This sequence encodes CASSSHGGSYEQYF. The full variable domain, in which reference TRBV7-9 and TRBJ2-7 provide the parts outside the CDR3, is DTGVSQNPRHKITKRGQNVTFRCDPISEHNRLYWYRQTLGQGPEFLTYFQNEAQLEKSRLLSDRFSAERPKGSFSTLEIQRTEQGDSAMYLCASSSHGGSYEQYFGPGTRLTVT.

The gene calls are TRBV5-5 and TRBJ1-1, with D tentatively TRBD1 (5 bases). This CDR3 contains 15 residues. V lost 0 bases and J lost 0, with 9 bases in between. CDR1 and CDR2 (germline): SGHKS, YYEKEE (reference sequence). CDR3 nucleotide sequence: TGTGCCAGCAGCTTGGGACAGATTTTGAACACTGAAGCTTTCTTT. Its translation: CASSLGQILNTEAFF.

The J gene is TRBJ2-4, the V gene TRBV12-3 or TRBV12-4, with D possibly called TRBD1 or TRBD2 (6 bases each). Matching the DNA end better, TRBJ2-7 makes the J call doubtful. The CDR3 has 12 amino acids. In nucleotides, the CDR3 is TGTGCCAGCAGTTTGGAGGGGGTCGAGCAGTACTTC. Its protein product is CASSLEGVEQYF.

This clonotype was observed a handful of times. This chain connects TRBV12-3 or TRBV12-4 to TRBJ2-3; D possibly matches TRBD1 or TRBD2 (5 bases each). This CDR3 comprises 11 residues. With 7 bases removed from V and 11 bases from J, the gap between germline ends came to 13 bases. In DNA, the CDR3 is TGTGCCAGCACCCGGGGACGTGAGCAGTATTTT. Its translation: CASTRGREQYF.

This clonotype was seen more than once but under ten times. V and J are TRBV20-1 and TRBJ2-7; the match to TRBD2 covers 9 bases. Unmatched junction bases numbered 5, after V lost 2 bases and J lost 0 bases. Germline V CDR1 and CDR2: DFQATT, SNEGSKA (reference sequence). The CDR3 is made up of 15 amino acids. This chain's CDR3 is CSARILAGYSYEQYF. The CDR3 nucleotides are TGCAGTGCTAGAATACTAGCGGGTTACTCCTACGAGCAGTACTTC.

This clonotype was detected many times. The V and J genes are TRBV7-2 and TRBJ1-2; tentatively, D is TRBD1 (5 bases). The ends were cut back, 3 bases at V and 7 bases at J, with 12 bases in the middle. CDR3 size: 13 residues. The germline gives CDR1 SGHTA, CDR2 FQGNSA. The CDR3 region has the DNA TGTGCCAGCAGCTTGGAACGCACAGGTGGCTACACCTTC. This translates into CASSLERTGGYTF.

This clonotype came up a few times. The rearrangement links TRBV27 to TRBJ2-7; no clear D gene. This CDR3 has 13 residues. The germline CDR1 and CDR2 sequences are MNHEY and SMNVEV (reference sequence). Trimming removed 3 bases at V and 7 bases at J, with 13 bases between. Here the CDR3 reads CASSLGNYNEQYF. CDR3 in DNA: TGTGCCAGCAGTTTGGGGAACTACAATGAGCAGTACTTC.

This clonotype was counted a few times. The V and J genes are TRBV12-3 or TRBV12-4 and TRBJ1-6, with TRBD1 as a possible D gene (6 bases). Trimming took off 3 bases at V and 10 bases at J, with 10 bases between the two ends. The CDR3 totals 13 residues. CDR3 loop: CASSFDRNSPLHF. In DNA form, the CDR3 reads TGTGCCAGCAGTTTCGACAGGAACTCACCCCTCCACTTT.

The sample holds many counts of this clonotype. The V call is TRBV27, the J call TRBJ2-5, with 9 bases fitting TRBD1. The better agreement between TRBJ2-7 and the DNA end casts doubt on the J call. Per germline, CDR1 MNHEY and CDR2 SMNVEV (reference sequence). The CDR3 runs 16 residues. CDR3 loop: CASSLSGQGVLDEQYF. CDR3 in DNA: TGTGCCAGCAGTCTCTCGGGACAGGGAGTATTGGACGAGCAGTACTTC.

The rearrangement uses TRBV7-2 and TRBJ2-5, with D possibly matching TRBD1 (6 bases). The end of the DNA fits TRBJ2-7 better, so the J call may be wrong. Germline values: CDR1 SGHTA, CDR2 FQGNSA. This CDR3 is 14 amino acids long. The CDR3 region has the DNA TGTGCCAGCAGCTCTGCCTGGACAGATTACGAGCAGTACTTC. Translating it yields CASSSAWTDYEQYF.

This clonotype was recorded a few times. The chain joins TRBV7-2 to TRBJ1-1; a possible D gene is TRBD1 (5 bases). CDR1 is SGHTA and CDR2 is FQGNSA in the germline V gene. Trimming took off 6 bases at V and 0 bases at J, with 11 bases between the two ends. The CDR3 sequence is 14 residues long. The CDR3, as DNA: TGTGCCAGCAGGTTTCGGGGGATGAACACTGAAGCTTTCTTT. This codes for CASRFRGMNTEAFF.